A single sample gave rise to the 12 T cell receptor beta chains below, sequenced in a study of graft-versus-host responses after intestinal transplantation (dated by TCRdb to the early 2020s). Library prep was done by the immunoSEQ multiplex PCR assay. Not all clones reach the TCRdb copy of this immuneACCESS table, which keeps in-frame sequences only. Checked studies attribute under half of the gap to unresolved V genes and leave the rest unexplained. The sample table lists 9,500 to 15,000 clones, over 90% of them with a count of one. In total, the top ten clones hold approximately 22% of the sample. This material consisted of PBMCs, taken around 110 days after intestinal transplant. These receptors came from a human patient who received an intestinal transplant, so some T cells may come from the graft donor.

The chain joins TRBV5-1 to TRBJ2-7, with TRBD2 identical over 10 bases. This CDR3 comprises 14 residues. CDR1 and CDR2 from the germline V gene are SGHRS and YFSETQ. The J segment lost 3 bases and the V segment lost 4 bases, leaving 4 bases of the junction unmatched. The CDR3 spells CASSRTSGNYEQYF. The CDR3 nucleotides read TGCGCCAGCAGCCGGACTAGCGGAAACTACGAGCAGTACTTC. The full variable domain, its missing parts supplied by reference TRBV5-1 and TRBJ2-7, is KAGVTQTPRYLIKTRGQQVTLSCSPISGHRSVSWYQQTPGQGLQFLFEYFSETQRNKGNFPGRFSGRQFSNSRSEMNVSTLELGDSALYLCASSRTSGNYEQYFGPGTRLTVT.

The genes are TRBV7-9 and TRBJ2-3; 11 bases agree with TRBD2. Germline assignment: CDR1 SEHNR and CDR2 FQNEAQ (reference sequence). Trimming at V came to 3 bases and at J to 0 bases, leaving 11 bases not matched to a gene. The CDR3 covers 19 residues. In DNA form, the CDR3 reads TGTGCCAGCAGCTTCTACGGGACTAGCGGCCCCGTGAGCACAGATACGCAGTATTTT. This encodes CASSFYGTSGPVSTDTQYF.

This chain joins TRBV6-1 and TRBJ2-7; no reliable D call. Germline V gives CDR1 MNHNS, CDR2 SASEGT. V was clipped by 7 bases and J by 2 bases, with 12 bases between them. This CDR3 is built from 13 residues. CDR3 protein: CASTETLTYEQYF. The CDR3 nucleotides are TGTGCCAGCACTGAGACCTTAACCTACGAGCAGTACTTC.

This clone has a handful of counts. This CDR3 reads CASSLGRGEGPYNEQFF. The CDR3 nucleotides are TGCGCCAGCAGCTTGGGTAGGGGGGAGGGCCCATACAATGAGCAGTTCTTC. V and J are TRBV5-1 and TRBJ2-1; tentative D call: TRBD2 (7 bases). This CDR3 has 17 amino acids. The V and J ends lost 0 bases and 4 bases respectively, with 17 bases between them. Germline V gene sequence: CDR1 SGHRS, CDR2 YFSETQ.

The gene calls are TRBV9 and TRBJ2-7, with TRBD1 identical over 7 bases. Germline CDR1 SGDLS, CDR2 YYNGEE. The CDR3 covers 14 residues. V lost 0 bases and J lost 2; bases outside the gene matches: 2. CDR3 sequence reads: CASSVGQGAYEQYF. DNA for the CDR3: TGTGCCAGCAGCGTAGGACAGGGCGCCTACGAGCAGTACTTC.

This chain joins TRBV9 and TRBJ2-7; D is uncertain. This CDR3 is built from 14 residues. Per the germline V gene, CDR1 is SGDLS and CDR2 is YYNGEE. Trimming took 4 bases from V and 0 from J, leaving 11 bases between them. The CDR3 region is CASSSRSTSYEQYF. DNA for the CDR3: TGTGCCAGCAGCTCCCGTTCCACCTCCTACGAGCAGTACTTC.

The J gene is TRBJ2-1, the V gene TRBV9; 7 bases are shared with TRBD2. The CDR3 is made up of 15 amino acids. V lost 1 base and J lost 7; bases outside the gene matches: 8. In germline, CDR1 is SGDLS, CDR2 YYNGEE. The CDR3 loop reads CASSVWLAETNEQFF. The CDR3 DNA is TGTGCCAGCAGCGTATGGCTAGCGGAAACAAATGAGCAGTTCTTC.

V is TRBV4-1 and J is TRBJ2-1; D not resolved. CDR3 size: 13 residues. Germline loops: CDR1 MGHRA, CDR2 YSYEKL. Between the trimmed V and J ends, which lost 6 bases and 6 bases, there was a span of 12 bases. The CDR3 here is CASSFGPVNEQFF. The DNA for the CDR3 is TGCGCCAGCAGTTTTGGGCCAGTCAATGAGCAGTTCTTC.

This chain joins TRBV11-2 and TRBJ1-1, with TRBD1 as a possible D gene (6 bases). Looked up from germline, CDR1 is SGHAT and CDR2 is FQNNGV. Trimming took 1 base from V and 0 from J, leaving 12 bases between them. This CDR3 is built from 16 residues. The CDR3 loop reads CASSLVGRGLNTEAFF. The CDR3 DNA follows: TGTGCCAGCAGCTTAGTCGGTCGGGGGCTGAACACTGAAGCTTTCTTT. Supplemented by reference TRBV11-2 and TRBJ1-1, the full variable domain reads EAGVAQSPRYKIIEKRQSVAFWCNPISGHATLYWYQQILGQGPKLLIQFQNNGVVDDSQLPKDRFSAERLKGVDSTLKIQPAKLEDSAVYLCASSLVGRGLNTEAFFGQGTRLTVV.

The chain joins TRBV5-1 to TRBJ2-1; a weak D match, TRBD2 (5 bases). The germline CDR1 and CDR2 sequences are SGHRS and YFSETQ. The V end lost 1 base, the J end lost 1 base, and 6 bases lay between the germline ends. The CDR3 runs 14 residues. CDR3 amino acids: CASSLSGSYNEQFF. CDR3 DNA sequence: TGCGCCAGCAGCTTGAGCGGTTCCTACAATGAGCAGTTCTTC.

The CDR3 DNA reads as TGTGCCAGCAGGGACGAAGGACCTCAGCCCCAGCATTTT. Translated, it gives CASRDEGPQPQHF. The chain carries TRBV2 and TRBJ1-5, with unresolved D. The CDR3 extends over 13 amino acids. V shed 6 bases and J shed 6 bases, with 12 bases lying between them. The germline V gene encodes CDR1 SNHLY and CDR2 FYNNEI. Complete variable domain (other parts from reference TRBV2 and TRBJ1-5): EPEVTQTPSHQVTQMGQEVILRCVPISNHLYFYWYRQILGQKVEFLVSFYNNEISEKSEIFDDQFSVERPDGSNFTLKIRSTKLEDSAMYFCASRDEGPQPQHFGDGTRLSIL.

The chain joins TRBV7-8 to TRBJ2-1, with D unresolved. CDR1 and CDR2 from the germline V gene are SGHVS and FQNEAQ. Trimming took off 2 bases at V and 5 bases at J, with 16 bases between the two ends. The CDR3 length is 16 residues. In nucleotides, the CDR3 is TGTGCCAGCAGCTTATCCTTGATGCCGGATCACAATGAGCAGTTCTTC. Its protein is CASSLSLMPDHNEQFF.